These 21 T cell receptor beta chains originate from one sample sequenced in a study of T cells after yellow fever vaccination. TCRdb reanalysed the 5' RACE reads using MiXCR and keeps one entry per CDR3 protein. This table holds 300,000 to 400,000 distinct CDR3 sequences, about 7.8% found once. The material sequenced was PBMCs, taken roughly 47 days after the first yellow fever vaccination. These TCRs come from a man younger than 35 who received the YFV17D yellow fever vaccine.

The chain combines TRBV20-1 with TRBJ1-5; a possible D gene is TRBD1 (5 bases). The germline V gene has CDR1 DFQATT and CDR2 SNEGSKA (reference sequence). CDR3 size: 13 residues. Between the trimmed V and J ends, which lost 4 bases and 0 bases, there was a span of 7 bases. The DNA for the CDR3 is TGCAGTGCTACCAGGGATAGCAATCAGCCCCAGCATTTT. As protein: CSATRDSNQPQHF.

This clonotype was picked up many times. This rearrangement joins TRBV7-2 to TRBJ2-2; D call uncertain. V lost 4 bases, J lost 6 bases, and 9 bases lay in between. Germline CDR1 reads SGHTA; CDR2 reads FQGNSA. The CDR3 is 13 residues long. The CDR3 loop is CASSSDLAGELFF. DNA for the CDR3: TGTGCCAGCAGCTCGGACCTGGCCGGGGAGCTGTTTTTT.

This chain links TRBV6-4 with TRBJ2-1; TRBD2 matches at 9 bases. Germline V lookup: CDR1 MRHNA, CDR2 SNTAGT. There are 19 residues in the CDR3. Trimming cost V 2 bases and J 2 bases; bases outside gene matches: 13. CDR3 loop: CASSDQLLAGPRAYNEQFF. CDR3 nucleotide sequence: TGTGCCAGCAGTGACCAGTTACTAGCGGGTCCCAGAGCCTACAATGAGCAGTTCTTC.

The genes are TRBV7-3 and TRBJ1-1; unclear D gene. The V end lost 5 bases, the J end lost 1 base, and 14 bases lay between the germline ends. Germline-derived CDR1 and CDR2 are SGHTA and FQGTGA. This CDR3 region has 15 residues. CDR3 in DNA: TGTGCCAGCAGCCCTCAAGGTATTAGGAACACTGAAGCTTTCTTT. As protein: CASSPQGIRNTEAFF.

This clonotype has at least ten counts. The chain has TRBV7-2 and TRBJ2-7; perhaps TRBD1 as D (5 bases). Trimming pared 2 bases from V and 0 bases from J, leaving 8 bases between. This CDR3 is 14 amino acids long. Germline V gene data show CDR1 as SGHTA and CDR2 as FQGNSA. CDR3 loop: CASSLTGDSYEQYV. The CDR3 bases are TGTGCCAGCAGCTTAACAGGAGACTCCTACGAGCAGTACGTC.

This clonotype has just a few counts. This chain links TRBV6-1 with TRBJ1-2; the D gene is possibly TRBD1 (5 bases). The CDR3 is made up of 15 amino acids. Germline V lookup: CDR1 MNHNS, CDR2 SASEGT. Between the trimmed V and J ends, which lost 4 bases and 6 bases, there was a span of 18 bases. The CDR3 here is CASSGGTKGMDGYTF. DNA of the CDR3: TGTGCCAGCAGTGGCGGGACGAAAGGGATGGATGGCTACACCTTC.

This chain connects TRBV19 to TRBJ1-1; D possibly corresponds to TRBD1 (6 bases). Germline lookup yields CDR1 LNHDA and CDR2 SQIVND (reference sequence). Between the trimmed V and J ends, which lost 10 bases and 1 base, there was a span of 19 bases. This CDR3 region has 15 residues. The DNA for the CDR3 is TGTGCCACCACGCCACTCGGGACATGGAACACTGAAGCTTTCTTT. Translating it yields CATTPLGTWNTEAFF.

The chain's CDR3 is CASSQSKGVGNTGELFF. CDR3 bases: TGCGCCAGCAGTCAATCGAAAGGTGTCGGGAACACCGGGGAGCTGTTTTTT. The chain employs TRBV23-1 and TRBJ2-2; D not certain. TRBV23-1 is annotated as an ORF whose role is uncertain. V was trimmed by 0 bases and J by 1 base, leaving 12 bases between them. The CDR3 extends over 17 amino acids.

In its sample, this clonotype was seen many times. This rearrangement joins TRBV7-7 to TRBJ2-2; D unresolved. From germline, CDR1 is SSHAT and CDR2 FNYEAQ (reference sequence). The ends were cut back, 1 base at V and 0 bases at J, with 15 bases in the middle. The CDR3 spans 18 residues. The CDR3 DNA follows: TGTGCCAGCAGCTTAGGTTTCGCAAATTCAGCGAACACCGGGGAGCTGTTTTTT. Translated, it gives CASSLGFANSANTGELFF.

This clonotype showed up just a few times. The gene calls are TRBV20-1 and TRBJ2-2; no reliable D call. Germline-derived CDR1 and CDR2 are DFQATT and SNEGSKA (reference sequence). The germline V and J ends were trimmed by 0 bases and 3 bases, with 5 bases remaining between them. This CDR3 has 13 residues. The CDR3 sequence: CSARDVHTGELFF. The CDR3 nucleotides are TGCAGTGCTAGAGACGTACACACCGGGGAGCTGTTTTTT.

This sequence joins TRBV6-6 and TRBJ2-3, with unresolved D. The length of the CDR3 is 12 residues. Germline CDR1 MNHNY, CDR2 SVGAGI (reference sequence). Trimming took off 4 bases at V and 6 bases at J, with 8 bases between the two ends. In DNA form, the CDR3 reads TGTGCCAGCAGTTCTAAGGTGGATACGCAGTATTTT. It yields the protein CASSSKVDTQYF.

This clonotype occurred a few times. J is TRBJ1-2 and V is TRBV10-3, with D uncertain. The V gene's germline CDR1 is ENHRY and CDR2 SYGVKD. This CDR3 is built from 14 residues. V shed 3 bases and J shed 3 bases, with 11 bases lying between them. The CDR3 DNA follows: TGTGCCATCAGTGATGCCGGGTACCACTATGGCTACACCTTC. This sequence encodes CAISDAGYHYGYTF.

This clonotype was seen repeatedly, ten times or more. CDR3 in amino acids: CASSPGQGLQPQHF. The CDR3 DNA sequence: TGTGCCAGCAGCCCGGGACAGGGACTTCAGCCCCAGCATTTT. The rearrangement uses TRBV3-1 and TRBJ1-5; 9 bases are shared with TRBD1. The CDR3 length is 14 residues. The ends lost 4 bases at V and 6 bases at J; junction bases unmatched: 4. Germline V gives CDR1 LGHDT, CDR2 YNNKEL (reference sequence).

This rearrangement joins TRBV11-2 to TRBJ2-3; 9 nucleotides agree with TRBD2. In germline, CDR1 is SGHAT, CDR2 FQNNGV. The length of the CDR3 is 13 residues. The trim removed 4 bases at V and 14 bases at J, leaving 10 bases unmatched. This chain's CDR3 is CASSSASSGAVYF. The CDR3 coding sequence is TGTGCCAGCAGCTCAGCCTCTAGCGGGGCGGTGTATTTT.

The table lists this clonotype with a few counts. This chain connects TRBV3-1 to TRBJ2-3, with no clear D. The CDR3 has 16 residues. Deletions cut 0 bases from V and 2 bases from J, with 12 bases between. The V gene's germline CDR1 is LGHDT and CDR2 YNNKEL (reference sequence). The chain's CDR3 is CASSQDPRPPTDTQYF. The CDR3, as DNA: TGTGCCAGCAGCCAAGATCCGAGACCCCCCACAGATACGCAGTATTTT.

This clonotype was recorded a few times. The CDR3: CASSRQGSRFTDTQYF. In DNA form, the CDR3 reads TGTGCCAGCAGTCGACAGGGGTCGCGTTTCACAGATACGCAGTATTTT. The chain is built from TRBV6-1 and TRBJ2-3; TRBD1 matches 8 bases. After removal of 5 bases from V and 2 bases from J, the junction contained 9 bases not matched to a gene. CDR1 is MNHNS, CDR2 SASEGT, per germline. The CDR3 is 16 residues long.

This clonotype was found a few times. V gene TRBV2 combines with J gene TRBJ2-4; D remains ambiguous. CDR1 and CDR2 from the germline V gene are SNHLY and FYNNEI. With 3 bases removed from V and 1 base from J, the gap between germline ends came to 13 bases. The CDR3 extends over 16 amino acids. The DNA for the CDR3 is TGTGCCAGCAGTGAGTTCCCCCCGAGCGCCAAAAACATTCAGTACTTC. This gives the protein CASSEFPPSAKNIQYF. Complete variable domain (other parts from reference TRBV2 and TRBJ2-4): EPEVTQTPSHQVTQMGQEVILRCVPISNHLYFYWYRQILGQKVEFLVSFYNNEISEKSEIFDDQFSVERPDGSNFTLKIRSTKLEDSAMYFCASSEFPPSAKNIQYFGAGTRLSVL.

The chain carries TRBV7-2 and TRBJ1-2; D unresolved. Germline assignment: CDR1 SGHTA and CDR2 FQGNSA. CDR3 length equals 15 residues. Trimming removed 5 bases from V and 5 bases from J, with 18 bases in between. In DNA, the CDR3 is TGTGCCAGCAGCCAAAGCAGCCTTTCTTGGTATGGCTACACCTTC. Translated: CASSQSSLSWYGYTF. Complete variable domain (other parts from reference TRBV7-2 and TRBJ1-2): GAGVSQSPSNKVTEKGKDVELRCDPISGHTALYWYRQSLGQGLEFLIYFQGNSAPDKSGLPSDRFSAERTGGSVSTLTIQRTQQEDSAVYLCASSQSSLSWYGYTFGSGTRLTVV.

The sample holds one count of this clonotype. V is TRBV6-1 and J is TRBJ1-1, with D uncertain. V lost 6 bases to trimming and J lost 1 base, with 9 bases between them. Germline CDR1 is MNHNS and CDR2 is SASEGT. The CDR3 spans 13 residues. The CDR3 sequence is CASRMTANTEAFF. The DNA for the CDR3 is TGTGCCAGCAGGATGACCGCGAACACTGAAGCTTTCTTT.

In its sample, this clonotype was seen many times. The chain has TRBV7-2 and TRBJ2-7; unclear D gene. The V gene lost 1 base and the J gene lost 8 bases, with 18 bases spanning the gap. Looked up from germline, CDR1 is SGHTA and CDR2 is FQGNSA. CDR3 length: 15 residues. In DNA, the CDR3 is TGTGCCAGCAGCTTAGAAGTTACAGTGCTGATACAGCAGTACTTC. Its translation is CASSLEVTVLIQQYF.

The rearrangement links TRBV19 to TRBJ1-1, with D possibly matching TRBD1 (5 bases). The CDR3 loop spans 14 amino acids. V was shortened by 6 bases and J by 1 base, with 12 bases between the two germline ends. Germline CDR1 LNHDA, CDR2 SQIVND (reference sequence). The DNA for the CDR3 is TGTGCCAGTAGGGTCAACGGGGGGAACACTGAAGCTTTCTTT. Protein sequence: CASRVNGGNTEAFF.